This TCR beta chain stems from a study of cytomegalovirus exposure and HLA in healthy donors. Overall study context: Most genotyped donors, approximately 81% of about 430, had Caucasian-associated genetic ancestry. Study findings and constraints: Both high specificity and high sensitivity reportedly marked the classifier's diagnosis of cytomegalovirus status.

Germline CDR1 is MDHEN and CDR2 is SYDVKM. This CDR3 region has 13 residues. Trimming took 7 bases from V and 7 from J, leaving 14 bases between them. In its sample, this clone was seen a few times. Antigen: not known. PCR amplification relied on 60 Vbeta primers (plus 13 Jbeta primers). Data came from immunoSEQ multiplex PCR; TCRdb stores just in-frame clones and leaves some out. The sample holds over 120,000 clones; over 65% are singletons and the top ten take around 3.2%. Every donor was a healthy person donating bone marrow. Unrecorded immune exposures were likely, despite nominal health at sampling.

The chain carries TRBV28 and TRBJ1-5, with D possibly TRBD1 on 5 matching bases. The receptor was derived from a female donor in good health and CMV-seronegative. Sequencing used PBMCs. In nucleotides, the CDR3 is TGTGCCAGCAAGGGGTCCCTTAACCAGCCCCAGCATTTT. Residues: CASKGSLNQPQHF.